The source of this TCR beta chain is a study of regulatory T cells in long-lasting Graves disease. Building the TCR beta libraries relied on iRepertoire HTBI primers, and CDR3 regions underwent Arm-PCR. TCRdb fed the multiplex PCR reads into MiXCR, producing one record per CDR3 protein. The repertoire consists of roughly 450,000 distinct CDR3 sequences, with around 20% occurring once and the leading ten covering over 7.5%. Regarding time point: persistent/refractory GD, antithyroid drugs over 5 years with positive TRAb. With RNA extracted from PBMCs as input, the TCR library was made. This clonotype turned up a few times. This receptor was identified in a female donor with Graves disease. The source was peripheral blood mononuclear cells (PBMCs), collected when the disease was refractory, from a patient treated with antithyroid drugs.

CDR3 loop: CASSLDPGAYEQYF. CDR3 coding DNA: TGTGCCAGCAGCTTGGATCCAGGGGCCTACGAGCAGTACTTC. This chain joins TRBV5-5 and TRBJ2-7, with a tentative D call TRBD1 (6 bases). The germline gives CDR1 SGHKS, CDR2 YYEKEE (reference sequence). Trimming took 0 bases from V and 2 from J, leaving 9 bases between them. This CDR3 spans 14 amino acids.